A selection of T cell receptor beta chains follows, all from one sample in a study of post-analysis software for immune sequencing data. TCRdb re-called the PCR reads with MiXCR, one entry per CDR3 protein. This sample has roughly 410,000 distinct CDR3 sequences, with approximately 33% found just once. The sample was blood. The receptors derive from a girl between 10 and 17 years old with multiple sclerosis. Each CDR3 is given with its conserved first and last residue. D genes are given only for firm matches. Size is stated for part of the rows, as once, few or many counts, or as a class when the clone is expanded.

v_gene	d_gene	j_gene	abundance	CDR3nt	CDR3aa
TRBV7-2	-	TRBJ1-2	few	TGTGCCAGCAGCTCAACCCCCCTTAACTATGGCTACACCTTC	CASSSTPLNYGYTF
TRBV12-3/TRBV12-4	-	TRBJ1-1	few	TGTGCCAGCAGTTTACGGGAACAGACTGAAGCTTTCTTT	CASSLREQTEAFF
TRBV4-2	-	TRBJ2-4	-	TGTGCCAGCAGCCAAGATTCGGCAGGGAAAAACATTCAGTACTTC	CASSQDSAGKNIQYF
TRBV7-9	-	TRBJ1-4	-	TGTGCCAGCAGCCGAAGTCTGGGGGTCAGGGAAAAACTGTTTTTT	CASSRSLGVREKLFF
TRBV20-1	TRBD1	TRBJ1-1	few	TGCAGTGCACCCACGACAGGGGGGCGTCTGAACACTGAAGCTTTCTTT	CSAPTTGGRLNTEAFF
TRBV12-3/TRBV12-4	-	TRBJ2-6	-	TGTGCCAGCACCTGGGGGTTAGCCAACGTCCTGACTTTC	CASTWGLANVLTF
TRBV20-1	-	TRBJ1-6	-	TGCAGTGCTAACGGGGCGAGCTCCTATAATTCACCCCTCCACTTT	CSANGASSYNSPLHF
TRBV29-1	TRBD1	TRBJ2-7	-	TGCAGCGTTTGGGACGGGACAGGGGGCTACGAGCAGTACTTC	CSVWDGTGGYEQYF
TRBV9	TRBD2	TRBJ2-1	-	TGTGCCAGCAGCCCACGAACCATAGCGGGGGGGGACAATGAGCAGTTCTTC	CASSPRTIAGGDNEQFF
TRBV2	TRBD1	TRBJ1-2	-	TGTGCCCGCAGTGAAGTAGTCAGGGGGGGCTACACCTTC	CARSEVVRGGYTF
TRBV7-9	TRBD1	TRBJ2-5	-	TGTGCCAGCAGCTCCCAGGGGGCGAGTCTATCCGGTGAGACCCAGTACTTC	CASSSQGASLSGETQYF
TRBV6-2/TRBV6-3	-	TRBJ2-5	-	TGTGCCAGCAGTTACTCGATCTTCGGGGAAGAGACCCAGTACTTC	CASSYSIFGEETQYF
TRBV10-3	TRBD2	TRBJ2-7	-	TGTGCCATCAGGTTAGCGGGGGGCTCCTGCGAGCAGTACTTC	CAIRLAGGSCEQYF
TRBV25-1	-	TRBJ2-3	-	TGTGCCAGCAGTGACCCCTCAACTAGATCTGATACGCAGTATTTT	CASSDPSTRSDTQYF
TRBV4-2	TRBD2	TRBJ2-3	-	TGTGCCAGCAGCCAAGTGGCGGGGGGGCCGGATACGCAGTATTTT	CASSQVAGGPDTQYF
TRBV7-9	-	TRBJ2-7	-	TGTGCCAACAGCTTAGTCGGGCGCTACGAGCAGTACTTC	CANSLVGRYEQYF
TRBV6-6	-	TRBJ1-6	-	TGTGCCAGCATTCGAGGGATAATGCTTAATTCACCCCTCCACTTT	CASIRGIMLNSPLHF
TRBV12-5	-	TRBJ2-7	-	TGTGCTAGTGGTTTGGTACAGTCCGTGTTCTACGAGCAGTACTTC	CASGLVQSVFYEQYF
TRBV2	TRBD2	TRBJ2-6	few	TGTGCCAGCAGTCTTAGCGGGGAGTGGGCCAACGTCCTGACTTTC	CASSLSGEWANVLTF
TRBV12-3/TRBV12-4	TRBD1	TRBJ1-1	-	TGTGCCAGCAGACCGGACAGGGGGAATGAAGCTTTCTTT	CASRPDRGNEAFF
TRBV3-1	-	TRBJ1-2	few	TGTGCCAGCAGCCCGCGGGGGGAAAATGGCTACACCTTC	CASSPRGENGYTF
TRBV4-2	TRBD1	TRBJ1-4	few	TGTGCCAGCAGCCAATCCCGTTATGTGGGTCGGACAGGAAATGAAAAACTGTTTTTT	CASSQSRYVGRTGNEKLFF
TRBV20-1	-	TRBJ2-7	-	TGCAGTGCTACCCCCCGTCCGGAGGACGAGCAGTACTTC	CSATPRPEDEQYF
TRBV12-3/TRBV12-4	-	TRBJ2-7	-	TGTGCCAGCAGGGAAAGGGGGAACTCCTACGAGCAGTACTTC	CASRERGNSYEQYF
TRBV4-2	-	TRBJ1-2	-	TGTGTCAGCAGCCAAGTATGGCAGGAGAACTATGGCTACACCTTC	CVSSQVWQENYGYTF
TRBV6-6	-	TRBJ2-3	-	TGTGCCAGCTGGGTCCGGGATACGCAGTATTTT	CASWVRDTQYF
TRBV7-2	-	TRBJ2-7	few	TGTGCCAGCAGCTTAGTTAGTAGCGGATACGAGCAGTACTTC	CASSLVSSGYEQYF
TRBV5-5	TRBD2	TRBJ2-5	-	TGTGCCAGCAGCGAACTAGCGGGGGGACAGTACTTC	CASSELAGGQYF
TRBV3-1	-	TRBJ1-1	-	TGTGCCAGCAGCCGGGGGCCCGGGGCTGAAGCTTTCTTT	CASSRGPGAEAFF
TRBV25-1	-	TRBJ2-7	many	TGTGCCAGCAGTGAATCAGAACAGCCCCTGAACTACGAGCAGTACTTC	CASSESEQPLNYEQYF
TRBV5-5	TRBD1	TRBJ2-7	once	TGTGCCGGCAGCTCGACCCCGGGACAGGGTTACGAGCAGTACTTC	CAGSSTPGQGYEQYF
TRBV10-3	-	TRBJ2-7	-	TGTGCCATCAGTGGACGGCAGACCCTTGTAGGAGACGAGCAGTACTTC	CAISGRQTLVGDEQYF
TRBV4-1	TRBD2	TRBJ2-2	-	TGCGCCAGCCAGGCTAGCGGATTCTACACCGGGGAGCTGTTTTTT	CASQASGFYTGELFF
TRBV4-1	-	TRBJ2-1	-	TGCGCCAGCAGCCAAGGCCTCTGGACCCGAAGCTCCTACAATGAGCAGTTCTTC	CASSQGLWTRSSYNEQFF
TRBV12-3/TRBV12-4	-	TRBJ1-5	-	TGTGCCAGCAGTTTAATGGGAGGCAATCAGCCCCAGCATTTT	CASSLMGGNQPQHF
TRBV20-1	-	TRBJ2-7	-	TGCAGTGCTAGAGAGTACGGCGAGCAGTACTTC	CSAREYGEQYF
TRBV12-3/TRBV12-4	-	TRBJ1-5	-	TGTGCCAGCAGTTTGGGGGACGGAGCGGTAGAGCCCCAGCATTTT	CASSLGDGAVEPQHF
TRBV29-1	-	TRBJ1-5	-	TGCGGCGTTGAAGGTCCCAGGGAGTGTAATCAGCCCCAGCATTTT	CGVEGPRECNQPQHF
TRBV7-9	-	TRBJ2-3	-	TGTGCCAGCAGCTTTACCGGGACACTCACAGATACGCAGTATTTT	CASSFTGTLTDTQYF
TRBV6-6	-	TRBJ2-5	-	TGTGCCAGCAGTTACTCGAGAGTTACTCAAGAGACCCAGTACTTC	CASSYSRVTQETQYF